The next 3 T cell receptor beta chains were all read from a single sample in a study of graft-versus-host responses after intestinal transplantation. Produced via immunoSEQ multiplex PCR; TCRdb's table is partial and in-frame only. This table holds 75,000 to 100,000 clones, roughly 82% found once. This material consisted of PBMCs, taken 255 days after intestinal transplant. These receptors came from a human patient who received an intestinal transplant, so some T cells may come from the graft donor.

This chain joins TRBV6-6 and TRBJ1-1; D ambiguous. Germline values: CDR1 MNHNY, CDR2 SVGAGI (reference sequence). The ends were cut back, 0 bases at V and 6 bases at J, with 14 bases in the middle. This CDR3 has 15 amino acids. The CDR3 spells CASSYSPDAGSEAFF. DNA of the CDR3: TGTGCCAGCAGTTACTCGCCGGACGCGGGCTCTGAAGCTTTCTTT.

The chain uses TRBV5-1 and TRBJ2-1, with 13 bases that match TRBD2. CDR3 length: 15 residues. The trim removed 3 bases at V and 7 bases at J, leaving 4 bases unmatched. The germline V gene encodes CDR1 SGHRS and CDR2 YFSETQ. CDR3 amino acids: CASSYGLAGENEQFF. CDR3 DNA sequence: TGCGCCAGCAGCTACGGACTAGCGGGGGAAAATGAGCAGTTCTTC.

This chain links TRBV6-5 with TRBJ2-1; D is possibly TRBD1 (6 bases). The CDR3 has 15 residues. V was cut by 4 bases and J by 5 bases, with 15 bases left in between. The V gene's germline CDR1 is MNHEY and CDR2 SVGAGI. CDR3 in DNA: TGTGCCAGCAGTTGGGACAATTGGGGTCACAATGAGCAGTTCTTC. As protein: CASSWDNWGHNEQFF.